This T cell receptor beta chain came from a study of T cell responses to AZD1222 COVID-19 vaccine. Study conclusions and caveats: Rises in breadth and depth of Spike-specific TCRs came after two AZD1222 doses. Donors were largely white British and mainly female; clonal diversity was possibly underestimated. Every sample of the repertoires postdated the peak T cell response.

V lost 2 bases, J lost 4 bases, and 4 bases stayed unmatched. Looked up from germline, CDR1 is MNHEY and CDR2 is SVGEGT. The length of the CDR3 is 14 residues. Clones were sequenced by immunoSEQ multiplex PCR, and TCRdb holds only the in-frame ones, with some missing. The table has about 150,000 clones, 88% seen once. As concerns this clone: What it binds is unknown.

This material consisted of peripheral blood, taken on day 0 of MenACWY control vaccination. The sequence was collected from an adult in good health. The chain recombines TRBV6-2 or TRBV6-3 with TRBJ2-5; TRBD2 agrees at 7 bases. The CDR3 loop reads CASSYPGLTETQYF. The CDR3 DNA sequence: TGTGCCAGCAGTTACCCGGGACTAACAGAGACCCAGTACTTC.